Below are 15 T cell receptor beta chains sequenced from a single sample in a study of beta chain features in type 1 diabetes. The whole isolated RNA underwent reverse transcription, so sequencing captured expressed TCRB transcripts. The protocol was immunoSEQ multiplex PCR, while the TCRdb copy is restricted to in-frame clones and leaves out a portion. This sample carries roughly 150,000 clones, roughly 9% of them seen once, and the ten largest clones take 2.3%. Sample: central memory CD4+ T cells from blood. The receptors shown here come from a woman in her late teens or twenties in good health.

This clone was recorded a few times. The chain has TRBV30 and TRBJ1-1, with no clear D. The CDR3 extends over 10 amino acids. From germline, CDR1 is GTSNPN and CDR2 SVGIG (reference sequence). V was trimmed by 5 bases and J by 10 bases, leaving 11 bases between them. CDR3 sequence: CAWGRSGAFF. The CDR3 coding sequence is TGTGCCTGGGGCCGCTCGGGAGCTTTCTTT.

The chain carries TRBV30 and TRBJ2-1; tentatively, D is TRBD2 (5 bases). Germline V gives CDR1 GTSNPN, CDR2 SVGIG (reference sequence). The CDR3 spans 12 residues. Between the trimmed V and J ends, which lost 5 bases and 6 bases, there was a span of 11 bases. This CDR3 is CAWGLSGNEQFF. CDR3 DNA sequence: TGTGCCTGGGGACTGTCTGGCAATGAGCAGTTCTTC.

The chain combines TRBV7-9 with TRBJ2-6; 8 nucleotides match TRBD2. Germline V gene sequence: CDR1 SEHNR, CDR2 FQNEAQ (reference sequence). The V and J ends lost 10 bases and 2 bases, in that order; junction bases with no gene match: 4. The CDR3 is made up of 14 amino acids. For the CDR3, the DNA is TGTGCCACTCCGGGGGGGGCTGGGGCCAACGTCCTGACTTTC. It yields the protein CATPGGAGANVLTF.

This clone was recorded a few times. The CDR3: CASSSSLNIQYF. CDR3 nucleotides: TGTGCCAGCAGCTCCTCTCTAAACATTCAGTACTTC. The chain couples TRBV9 to TRBJ2-4; D unresolved. This CDR3 is 12 amino acids long. Germline loops: CDR1 SGDLS, CDR2 YYNGEE. V gave up 4 bases and J gave up 6 bases, with 8 bases separating them.

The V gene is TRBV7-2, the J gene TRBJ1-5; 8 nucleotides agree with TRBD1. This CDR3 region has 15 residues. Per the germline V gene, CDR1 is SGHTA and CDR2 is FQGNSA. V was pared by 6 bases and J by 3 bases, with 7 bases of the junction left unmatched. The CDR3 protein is CASSSDRAFNQPQHF. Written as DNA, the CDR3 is TGTGCCAGCAGTTCGGACAGGGCTTTCAATCAGCCCCAGCATTTT.

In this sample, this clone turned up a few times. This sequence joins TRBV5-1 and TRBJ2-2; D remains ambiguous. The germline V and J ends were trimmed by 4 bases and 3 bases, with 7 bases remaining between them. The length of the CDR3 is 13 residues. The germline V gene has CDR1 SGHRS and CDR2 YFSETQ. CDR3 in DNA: TGCGCCAGCAGCCCAAGCGACACCGGGGAGCTGTTTTTT. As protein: CASSPSDTGELFF.

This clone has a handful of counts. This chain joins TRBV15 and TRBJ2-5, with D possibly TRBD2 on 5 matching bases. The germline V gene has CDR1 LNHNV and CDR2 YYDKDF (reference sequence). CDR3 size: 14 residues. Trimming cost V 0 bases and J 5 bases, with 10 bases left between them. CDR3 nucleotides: TGTGCCACCAGCAGAGATCGAGGGCCGGAGACCCAGTACTTC. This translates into CATSRDRGPETQYF.

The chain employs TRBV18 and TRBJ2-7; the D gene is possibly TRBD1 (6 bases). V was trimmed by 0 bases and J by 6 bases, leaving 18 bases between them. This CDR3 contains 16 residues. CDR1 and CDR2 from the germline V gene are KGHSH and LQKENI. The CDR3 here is CASSPPEKGGSGEQYF. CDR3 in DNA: TGTGCCAGCTCACCACCGGAAAAAGGGGGATCTGGCGAGCAGTACTTC.

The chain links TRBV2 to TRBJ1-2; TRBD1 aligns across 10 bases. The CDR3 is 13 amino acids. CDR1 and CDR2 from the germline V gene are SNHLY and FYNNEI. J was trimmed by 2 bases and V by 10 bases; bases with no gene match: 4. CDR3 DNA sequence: TGTGCCACCGCGGGACAGGGGAACTATGGCTACACCTTC. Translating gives CATAGQGNYGYTF.

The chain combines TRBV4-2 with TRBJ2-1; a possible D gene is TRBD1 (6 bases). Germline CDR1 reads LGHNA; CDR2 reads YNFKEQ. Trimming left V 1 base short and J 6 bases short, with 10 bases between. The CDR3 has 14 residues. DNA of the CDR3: TGTGCCAGCAGCCAAGTAGTAGGGGGCAATGAGCAGTTCTTC. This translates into CASSQVVGGNEQFF.

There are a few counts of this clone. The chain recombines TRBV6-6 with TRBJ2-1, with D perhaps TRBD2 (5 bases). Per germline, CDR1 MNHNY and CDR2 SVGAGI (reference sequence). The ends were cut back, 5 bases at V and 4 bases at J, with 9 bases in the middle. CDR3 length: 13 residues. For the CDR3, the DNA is TGTGCCAGCAGTGTGGAGGATTACAATGAGCAGTTCTTC. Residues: CASSVEDYNEQFF.

For the CDR3, the DNA is TGTGCCAGCAGCTTAGTATGGTTTGAGGACAGGGCCGCAGATACGCAGTATTTT. Translating gives CASSLVWFEDRAADTQYF. J is TRBJ2-3 and V is TRBV7-2; 8 bases align to TRBD1. Trimming at V came to 1 base and at J to 4 bases, leaving 13 bases not matched to a gene. There are 18 residues in the CDR3. Germline CDR1 SGHTA, CDR2 FQGNSA.

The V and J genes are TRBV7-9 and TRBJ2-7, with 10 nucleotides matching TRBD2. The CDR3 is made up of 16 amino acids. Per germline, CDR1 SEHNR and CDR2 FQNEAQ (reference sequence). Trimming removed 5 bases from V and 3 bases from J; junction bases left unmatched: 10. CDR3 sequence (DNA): TGTGCCAGCAGCGCCTTTCCGGGACTAGCGATCTACGAGCAGTACTTC. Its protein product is CASSAFPGLAIYEQYF.

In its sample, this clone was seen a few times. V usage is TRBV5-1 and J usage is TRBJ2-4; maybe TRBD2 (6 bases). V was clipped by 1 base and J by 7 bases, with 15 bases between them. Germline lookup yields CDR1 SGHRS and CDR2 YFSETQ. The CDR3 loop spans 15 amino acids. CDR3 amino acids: CASSLSGVIPNIQYF. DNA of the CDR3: TGCGCCAGCAGCTTGTCGGGGGTTATCCCCAACATTCAGTACTTC.

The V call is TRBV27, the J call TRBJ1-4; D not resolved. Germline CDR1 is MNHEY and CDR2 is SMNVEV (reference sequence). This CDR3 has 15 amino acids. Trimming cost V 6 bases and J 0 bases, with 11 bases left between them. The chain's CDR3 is CASSLKAATNEKLFF. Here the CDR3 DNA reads TGTGCCAGCAGCTTGAAAGCTGCAACTAATGAAAAACTGTTTTTT.